The T cell receptor beta chain described here comes from a study of TIL therapy for anti-PD-1-resistant metastatic lung cancer. Study-level information: Most patients had lung adenocarcinoma; a handful of tumors were EGFR-mutant, two ALK-rearranged; half smoked currently or formerly. Median tumor mutation burden was 1.5 mutations per megabase. Broader study findings: The cohort had more treatment-naive, never-smoker and oncogene-addicted patients than typical.

The table lists this clone with a few counts. The target antigen is unknown. This CDR3 is built from 15 residues. The V gene lost 0 bases and the J gene lost 3 bases, with 11 bases spanning the gap. CDR1 SEHNR and CDR2 FQNEAQ come from the germline V gene (reference sequence). Documented time point: pre-treatment sample, taken before nivolumab and TIL therapy. Stage 4 NSCLC adults joined between late 2017 and January 2020. The immunoSEQ assay was v3. Clones were read by immunoSEQ multiplex PCR, and TCRdb kept only the in-frame ones, dropping some. Of approximately 53,000 clones detected, 79% appear once; the ten largest clones hold about 4.8%.

This receptor was identified in a woman between 25 and 85 years old with non-small cell lung cancer. Specimen: blood, collected at baseline. The chain has TRBV7-9 and TRBJ1-2; D perhaps matches TRBD1 (6 bases). DNA for the CDR3: TGTGCCAGCAGCTTAGCCGCAGGGGCGGACTATGGCTACACCTTC. Translated: CASSLAAGADYGYTF.